The clone carrying this T cell receptor (beta chain) was seen more than once but under ten times. Antigen specificity is unknown. The data belong to a study of T-cell reconstitution after alpha-beta-depleted transplantation in children. Study observations and caveats: Surviving recipient T cells and thymic progenitors produced the high day-60 TCRbeta diversity seen in some patients. Alpha-beta T cells about two months after transplant reportedly derived from several hundred expanded graft clones. Hyperexpanded clones declined; after one year, newly produced T cells mostly supplied diversity.

Researchers prepared the TCRbeta library using unique molecular identifiers, the study reports. TCRdb re-derived calls from the PCR reads in MiXCR, one entry per CDR3 protein. The data hold around 200,000 distinct CDR3 sequences, with 7.5% to 9.5% observed a single time. Germline V gene data show CDR1 as SEHNR and CDR2 as FQNEAQ (reference sequence). With 5 bases removed from V and 0 bases from J, the gap between germline ends came to 14 bases. The CDR3 contains 16 residues. The receptor was derived from a male patient aged 2 to 9 who had a stem cell transplant for acute myeloid leukemia, so the T cells may come from the graft donor. The chain employs TRBV7-9 and TRBJ2-1, with D possibly TRBD1 on 6 matching bases. The specimen comprised PBMCs, mostly from graft donor cells, sampled 360 days after TCRalphabeta/CD19-depleted stem cell transplant. CDR3 coding DNA: TGTGCCAGCAGCCGTTTGGGGGCTAGCTCCTACAATGAGCAGTTCTTC. Encoded protein: CASSRLGASSYNEQFF.